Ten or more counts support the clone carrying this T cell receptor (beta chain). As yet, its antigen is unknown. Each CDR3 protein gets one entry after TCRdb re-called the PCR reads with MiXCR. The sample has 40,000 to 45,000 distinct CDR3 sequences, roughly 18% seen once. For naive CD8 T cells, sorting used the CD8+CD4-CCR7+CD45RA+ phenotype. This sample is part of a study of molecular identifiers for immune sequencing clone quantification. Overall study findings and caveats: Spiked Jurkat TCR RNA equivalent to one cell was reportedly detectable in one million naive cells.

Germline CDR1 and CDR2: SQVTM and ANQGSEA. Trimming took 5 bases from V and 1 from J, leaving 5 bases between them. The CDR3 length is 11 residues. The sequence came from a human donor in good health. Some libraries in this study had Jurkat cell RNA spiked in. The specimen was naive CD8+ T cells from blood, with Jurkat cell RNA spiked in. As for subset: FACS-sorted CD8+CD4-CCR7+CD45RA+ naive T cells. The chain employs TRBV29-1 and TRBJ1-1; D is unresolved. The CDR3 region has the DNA TGCAGCGTTAGTAGGAACACTGAAGCTTTCTTT. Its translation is CSVSRNTEAFF.